Following are 13 T cell receptor beta chains from one sample sequenced in a study of PD-L1 blockade in urothelial cancer (dated by TCRdb to about 2017). The library was prepared using the immunoSEQ multiplex PCR assay. Drawn from immuneACCESS, this table holds only the in-frame rearrangements with V and J called that TCRdb kept. Clones are partly lost; checked studies trace under half to an unresolved V gene and leave the rest unexplained. The sample table records 20,000 to 25,000 clones; around 89% of these occur just once. The biggest ten clones account for about 15% of the sample. The material was PBMCs, obtained around atezolizumab (anti-PD-L1) treatment. Receptor source: a woman aged 55-70 years with urothelial cancer.

The chain employs TRBV11-2 and TRBJ1-1; unclear D gene. The CDR3 has 16 amino acids. Trimming shortened V by 4 bases and J by 0 bases, and 15 bases separated the two germline ends. Germline V gene lookup returns CDR1 SGHAT and CDR2 FQNNGV. Here the CDR3 DNA reads TGTGCCAGCAGCTCCTTTCCCCCACTCCTGAACACTGAAGCTTTCTTT. Translated, it gives CASSSFPPLLNTEAFF.

This clone appeared a single time. The gene calls are TRBV6-1 and TRBJ2-3; 10 nucleotides line up with TRBD1. The trim removed 4 bases at V and 2 bases at J, leaving 6 bases unmatched. The germline gives CDR1 MNHNS, CDR2 SASEGT. The CDR3 is 16 residues long. The CDR3, as DNA: TGTGCCAGCAGTGGAGCGACAGGGGGCATCACAGATACGCAGTATTTT. Amino acids: CASSGATGGITDTQYF.

This rearrangement joins TRBV30 to TRBJ2-2; no clear D. The CDR3 has 14 amino acids. Trimming removed 0 bases from V and 1 base from J, with 6 bases in between. CDR1 and CDR2 (germline): GTSNPN, SVGIG (reference sequence). The CDR3 loop reads CAWSVAMNTGELFF. CDR3 coding DNA: TGTGCCTGGAGTGTCGCTATGAACACCGGGGAGCTGTTTTTT.

As concerns this clone: The junction departs from germline at one end; a sequencing error may be responsible. V is TRBV4-1 and J is TRBJ1-1; D perhaps matches TRBD1 (5 bases). Germline CDR1 is MGHRA and CDR2 is YSYEKL. This CDR3 contains 17 residues. The CDR3 loop is CANSQRTRTGMNTEAFF. As DNA, the CDR3 is TGCGCCAACAGCCAAAGAACCCGAACAGGTATGAACACTGAAGCTTTCTTT.

The genes are TRBV4-1 and TRBJ2-5, with 9 bases aligning to TRBD1. Germline V gives CDR1 MGHRA, CDR2 YSYEKL. The CDR3 contains 15 residues. V shed 4 bases and J 5 bases; nucleotides not matched to a gene: 8. The CDR3 coding sequence is TGCGCCAGCAGCCCGGCTCCGACAGGGGGTGAGACCCAGTACTTC. Its protein product is CASSPAPTGGETQYF.

Concerning this clone: This CDR3 is also generated by other DNA sequences in the sample. The V and J genes are TRBV28 and TRBJ2-1; 7 nucleotides agree with TRBD2. Per germline, CDR1 MDHEN and CDR2 SYDVKM. This CDR3 region has 15 residues. V lost 4 bases and J lost 0; bases outside the gene matches: 3. CDR3 coding DNA: TGTGCCAGCAGTTCAGGCGGGAGCTCCTACAATGAGCAGTTCTTC. It codes for CASSSGGSSYNEQFF.

The chain links TRBV18 to TRBJ1-1; D is unclear. This CDR3 region has 13 residues. Trimming pared 3 bases from V and 3 bases from J, leaving 8 bases between. Looked up from germline, CDR1 is KGHSH and CDR2 is LQKENI. The CDR3 here is CASSPFSDTEAFF. CDR3 bases: TGTGCCAGCTCACCCTTCAGTGACACTGAAGCTTTCTTT.

This clone is a singleton in its sample. The chain joins TRBV28 to TRBJ2-5; 8 nucleotides align to TRBD1. CDR3 length: 15 residues. Trimming at V came to 9 bases and at J to 1 base, leaving 10 bases not matched to a gene. From germline, CDR1 is MDHEN and CDR2 SYDVKM. The CDR3 loop is CASVQGANGQETQYF. The CDR3 DNA is TGTGCCAGTGTTCAGGGGGCTAACGGCCAAGAGACCCAGTACTTC.

The chain employs TRBV6-5 and TRBJ1-1; 7 positions match TRBD1. The V gene's germline CDR1 is MNHEY and CDR2 SVGAGI. V was pared by 2 bases and J by 7 bases, with 10 bases of the junction left unmatched. This CDR3 contains 15 residues. As DNA, the CDR3 is TGTGCCAGCAGTTACGCCCTACGGGACAGACTTGAAGCTTTCTTT. Amino acids: CASSYALRDRLEAFF.

CDR3 DNA: TGTGCCAGCAGTTACTCGGCTAGCACCTACAATGAGCAGTTCTTC. This gives the protein CASSYSASTYNEQFF. This chain uses TRBV6-5 with TRBJ2-1, with TRBD2 as a possible D gene (5 bases). Trimming left V 0 bases short and J 2 bases short, with 8 bases between. CDR1 MNHEY and CDR2 SVGAGI come from the germline V gene. There are 15 residues in the CDR3.

The CDR3 sequence: CASSPRTGGPETQYF. The CDR3, as DNA: TGTGCCAGCAGCCCCCGGACAGGGGGCCCGGAGACCCAGTACTTC. The chain employs TRBV7-3 and TRBJ2-5; 11 bases match TRBD1. The junction had 7 bases not matched to a gene; V was cut back by 5 bases and J by 5 bases. The CDR3 is made up of 15 amino acids. Per the germline V gene, CDR1 is SGHTA and CDR2 is FQGTGA.

This chain joins TRBV5-4 and TRBJ2-7, with a tentative D call TRBD2 (5 bases). The ends were cut back, 4 bases at V and 4 bases at J, with 15 bases in the middle. This CDR3 is built from 14 residues. Germline V CDR1 and CDR2: SGHNT, YYREEE (reference sequence). CDR3 nucleotide sequence: TGTGCCAGCAGCCCCAGTAGCGTATCTTACGAGCAGTACTTC. Its translation: CASSPSSVSYEQYF. Full variable domain (remainder filled in from reference TRBV5-4 and TRBJ2-7): ETGVTQSPTHLIKTRGQQVTLRCSSQSGHNTVSWYQQALGQGPQFIFQYYREEENGRGNFPPRFSGLQFPNYSSELNVNALELDDSALYLCASSPSSVSYEQYFGPGTRLTVT.

The V gene is TRBV18, the J gene TRBJ2-5; 9 bases line up with TRBD1. This CDR3 contains 14 residues. The germline CDR1 and CDR2 sequences are KGHSH and LQKENI. V dropped 8 bases and J dropped 4; count of bases not matched to a gene: 8. CDR3 sequence: CASAGQGLGETQYF. The CDR3, as DNA: TGTGCCAGCGCGGGACAGGGCCTAGGAGAGACCCAGTACTTC.